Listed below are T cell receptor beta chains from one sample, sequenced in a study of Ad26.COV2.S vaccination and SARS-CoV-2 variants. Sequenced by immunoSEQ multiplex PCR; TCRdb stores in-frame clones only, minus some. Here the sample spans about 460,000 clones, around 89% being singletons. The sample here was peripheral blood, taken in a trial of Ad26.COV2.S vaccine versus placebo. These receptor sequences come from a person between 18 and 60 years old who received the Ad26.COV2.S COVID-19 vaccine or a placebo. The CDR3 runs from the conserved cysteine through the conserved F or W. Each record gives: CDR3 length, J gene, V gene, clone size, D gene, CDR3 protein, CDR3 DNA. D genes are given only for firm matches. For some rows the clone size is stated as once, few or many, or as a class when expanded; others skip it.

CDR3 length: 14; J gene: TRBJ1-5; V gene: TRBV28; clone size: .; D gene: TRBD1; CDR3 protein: CASSSDRGDQPQHF; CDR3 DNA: TGTGCCAGCAGCTCAGACAGGGGGGATCAGCCCCAGCATTTT
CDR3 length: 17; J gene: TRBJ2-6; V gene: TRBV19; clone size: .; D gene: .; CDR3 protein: CASSSPGRSSGANVLTF; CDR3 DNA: TGTGCCAGTAGTTCCCCGGGACGGTCCTCTGGGGCCAACGTCCTGACTTTC
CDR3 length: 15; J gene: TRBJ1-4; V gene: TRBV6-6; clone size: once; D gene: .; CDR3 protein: CASSYSGISNEKLFF; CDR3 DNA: TGTGCCAGCAGTTACTCGGGAATTAGTAATGAAAAACTGTTTTTT
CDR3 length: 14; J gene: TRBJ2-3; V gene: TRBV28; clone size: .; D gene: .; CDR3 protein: CASSFLGSTDTQYF; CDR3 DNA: TGTGCCAGCAGTTTTTTGGGCAGCACAGATACGCAGTATTTT
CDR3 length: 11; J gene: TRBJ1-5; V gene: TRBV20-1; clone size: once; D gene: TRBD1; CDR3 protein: CSAGQGQPQHF; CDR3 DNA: TGCAGTGCTGGACAGGGTCAGCCCCAGCATTTT
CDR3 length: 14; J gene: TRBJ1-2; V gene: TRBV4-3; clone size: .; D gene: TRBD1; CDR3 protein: CASSLGQGSGGYTF; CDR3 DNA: TGCGCCAGCAGCCTTGGACAGGGGTCAGGGGGCTACACCTTC
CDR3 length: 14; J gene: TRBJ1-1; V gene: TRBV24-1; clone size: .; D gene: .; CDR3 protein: CATSDLWQGKGAFF; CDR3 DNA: TGTGCCACCAGTGATTTGTGGCAGGGGAAGGGGGCTTTCTTT
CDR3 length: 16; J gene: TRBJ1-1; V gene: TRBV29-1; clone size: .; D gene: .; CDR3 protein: CSAEGGRGTMNTEAFF; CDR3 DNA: TGCAGCGCAGAGGGAGGACGGGGAACCATGAACACTGAAGCTTTCTTT
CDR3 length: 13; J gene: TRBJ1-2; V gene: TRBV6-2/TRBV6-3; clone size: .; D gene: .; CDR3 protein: CASSSGAGRGYTF; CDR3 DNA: TGTGCCAGCAGTTCTGGCGCAGGGAGAGGCTACACCTTC
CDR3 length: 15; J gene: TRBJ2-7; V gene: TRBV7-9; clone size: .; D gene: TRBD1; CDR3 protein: CASSPTGGEDYEQYF; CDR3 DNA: TGTGCCAGCAGTCCGACAGGGGGCGAAGACTACGAGCAGTACTTC
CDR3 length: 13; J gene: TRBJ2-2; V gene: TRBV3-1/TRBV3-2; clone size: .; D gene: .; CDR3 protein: CASRLTSSGELFF; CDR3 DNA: TGTGCCAGCAGGTTGACTAGTTCCGGGGAGCTGTTTTTT
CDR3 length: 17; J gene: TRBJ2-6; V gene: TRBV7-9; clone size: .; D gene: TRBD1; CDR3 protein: CASSPGTGTSGANVLTF; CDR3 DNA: TGTGCCAGCAGCCCCGGGACAGGGACTTCTGGGGCCAACGTCCTGACTTTC
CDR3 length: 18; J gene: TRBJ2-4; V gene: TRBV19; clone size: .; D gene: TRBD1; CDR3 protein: CASKRENGAGTGKNIQYF; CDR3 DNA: TGTGCCAGTAAAAGGGAGAATGGGGCCGGGACAGGAAAAAACATTCAGTACTTC
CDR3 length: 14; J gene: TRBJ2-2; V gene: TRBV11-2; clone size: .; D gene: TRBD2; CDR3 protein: CASTETSSTGELFF; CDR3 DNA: TGTGCCAGCACCGAGACTAGCAGCACCGGGGAGCTGTTTTTT
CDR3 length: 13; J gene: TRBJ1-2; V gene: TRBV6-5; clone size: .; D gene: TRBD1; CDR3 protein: CASRRQGVSGYTF; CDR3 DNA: TGTGCCAGCAGACGACAGGGGGTTTCTGGCTACACCTTC
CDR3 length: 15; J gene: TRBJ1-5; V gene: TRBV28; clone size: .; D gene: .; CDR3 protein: CASSAQQGINQPQHF; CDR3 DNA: TGTGCCAGCAGCGCTCAACAGGGAATTAATCAGCCCCAGCATTTT
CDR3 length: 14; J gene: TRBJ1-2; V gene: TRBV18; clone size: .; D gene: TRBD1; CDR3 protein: CASSATGVLYGYTF; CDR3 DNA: TGTGCCAGCTCCGCGACAGGGGTTTTATATGGCTACACCTTC
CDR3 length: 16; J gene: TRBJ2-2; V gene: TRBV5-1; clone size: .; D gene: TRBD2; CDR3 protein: CASSSGTSGSTGELFF; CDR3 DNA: TGCGCCAGCAGCTCAGGGACTAGCGGGAGCACCGGGGAGCTGTTTTTT
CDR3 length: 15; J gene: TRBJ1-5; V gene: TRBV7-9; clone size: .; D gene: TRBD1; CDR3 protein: CASSLTTGNNQPQHF; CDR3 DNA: TGTGCCAGCAGCTTAACGACAGGGAATAATCAGCCCCAGCATTTT
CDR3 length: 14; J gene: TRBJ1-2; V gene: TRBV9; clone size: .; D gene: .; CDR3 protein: CASSVSDRNYGYTF; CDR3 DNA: TGTGCCAGCAGCGTATCGGACAGAAACTATGGCTACACCTTC
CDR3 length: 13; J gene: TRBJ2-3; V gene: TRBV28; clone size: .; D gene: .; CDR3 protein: CASGEEAGNTQYF; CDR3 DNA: TGTGCCAGCGGGGAGGAAGCCGGGAATACGCAGTATTTT
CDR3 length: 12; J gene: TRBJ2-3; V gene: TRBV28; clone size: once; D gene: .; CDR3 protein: CASSPPGDTQYF; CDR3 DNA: TGTGCCAGCAGTCCTCCTGGCGATACGCAGTATTTT
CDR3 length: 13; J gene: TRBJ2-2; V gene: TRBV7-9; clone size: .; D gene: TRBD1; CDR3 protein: CASSGTGTGELFF; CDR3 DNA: TGTGCCAGCAGCGGGACAGGGACCGGGGAGCTGTTTTTT